These 16 T cell receptor beta chains came from one sample sequenced in a study of shared clonotypes between healthy human individuals. The method was immunoSEQ multiplex PCR; TCRdb's version includes in-frame clones alone and lacks a portion of them. The table has around 500,000 clones, 70% to 80% seen once. Material for sequencing was PBMCs. All receptors come from a woman in her thirties or forties in good health. Some clones in this sample may be carry-over from other donors' samples.

The J gene is TRBJ2-1, the V gene TRBV9; D not resolved. The CDR3 runs to 15 residues. Germline CDR1 is SGDLS and CDR2 is YYNGEE. V lost 4 bases to trimming and J lost 0 bases, with 11 bases between them. As DNA, the CDR3 is TGTGCCAGCAGCCCAGGATCCAGCTCCTACAATGAGCAGTTCTTC. It codes for CASSPGSSSYNEQFF.

As concerns this clone: One end of the junction is discordant with germline, which a read error may explain. V and J are TRBV7-7 and TRBJ2-1; TRBD2 aligns across 7 bases. Germline values: CDR1 SSHAT, CDR2 FNYEAQ (reference sequence). The CDR3 totals 16 residues. The CDR3 protein is CASSLGSGGPLNEQFF. The DNA of the CDR3 is TGTGCTAGCAGCTTAGGGTCGGGAGGCCCCCTTAATGAGCAGTTCTTC. The full variable domain, in which reference TRBV7-7 and TRBJ2-1 provide the parts outside the CDR3, is GAGVSQSPRYKVTKRGQDVTLRCDPISSHATLYWYQQALGQGPEFLTYFNYEAQPDKSGLPSDRFSAERPEGSISTLTIQRTEQRDSAMYRCASSLGSGGPLNEQFFGPGTRLTVL.

The gene calls are TRBV28 and TRBJ2-7, with D uncertain. This CDR3 has 16 amino acids. Germline V gives CDR1 MDHEN, CDR2 SYDVKM. V lost 4 bases and J 0 bases, leaving 16 bases between the germline ends. The DNA for the CDR3 is TGTGCCAGCAGTTCCCCCTGGGTAGGAGCCTCCTACGAGCAGTACTTC. It codes for CASSSPWVGASYEQYF.

This rearrangement joins TRBV4-1 to TRBJ2-2; TRBD2 is a possible D gene (6 bases). The CDR3 runs to 17 residues. Trimming stripped 1 base from V and 3 bases from J, with 15 bases between. Germline V gene lookup returns CDR1 MGHRA and CDR2 YSYEKL. The CDR3 coding sequence is TGCGCCAGCAGCCAAGGCGCGGCGGGATGGTACACCGGGGAGCTGTTTTTT. It encodes CASSQGAAGWYTGELFF.

V usage is TRBV28 and J usage is TRBJ2-1; TRBD1 matches 7 bases. The CDR3 totals 14 residues. V shed 6 bases and J 4 bases; nucleotides not matched to a gene: 6. Germline CDR1 and CDR2: MDHEN and SYDVKM. The CDR3 is CASSRPQGYNEQFF. In DNA form, the CDR3 reads TGTGCCAGCAGCCGCCCACAGGGGTACAATGAGCAGTTCTTC.

The CDR3 nucleotides are TGCAGCGTTGCTGAAGGTGGGGTCAATCAGCCCCAGCATTTT. This sequence encodes CSVAEGGVNQPQHF. This chain links TRBV29-1 with TRBJ1-5, with D uncertain. Trimming pared 4 bases from V and 3 bases from J, leaving 13 bases between. This CDR3 has 14 residues. CDR1 SQVTM and CDR2 ANQGSEA come from the germline V gene.

The chain is built from TRBV28 and TRBJ1-6, with 8 bases that match TRBD1. Germline-derived CDR1 and CDR2 are MDHEN and SYDVKM. J was trimmed by 10 bases and V by 2 bases; bases with no gene match: 10. The CDR3 sequence is 16 residues long. CDR3 loop: CASSLRGQGGWSPLHF. The CDR3 bases are TGTGCCAGCAGTTTACGAGGACAGGGAGGTTGGTCACCCCTCCACTTT.

This chain connects TRBV28 to TRBJ2-5, with no clear D. The CDR3 runs 12 residues. Germline values: CDR1 MDHEN, CDR2 SYDVKM. The V and J ends lost 5 bases and 5 bases respectively, with 9 bases between them. The CDR3 DNA reads as TGTGCCAGCAGTGAATTCGCTGAGACCCAGTACTTC. Protein: CASSEFAETQYF. Combining the CDR3 with reference TRBV28 and TRBJ2-5 gives the whole variable domain DVKVTQSSRYLVKRTGEKVFLECVQDMDHENMFWYRQDPGLGLRLIYFSYDVKMKEKGDIPEGYSVSREKKERFSLILESASTNQTSMYLCASSEFAETQYFGPGTRLLVL.

The chain links TRBV28 to TRBJ1-5; D remains unclear. The CDR3 extends over 12 amino acids. CDR1 is MDHEN and CDR2 is SYDVKM in the germline V gene. The V and J ends lost 8 bases and 3 bases respectively, with 8 bases between them. The chain's CDR3 is CASAGANQPQHF. The CDR3 DNA is TGTGCCAGCGCAGGAGCCAATCAGCCCCAGCATTTT. Full variable domain (rest looked up from reference TRBV28 and TRBJ1-5): DVKVTQSSRYLVKRTGEKVFLECVQDMDHENMFWYRQDPGLGLRLIYFSYDVKMKEKGDIPEGYSVSREKKERFSLILESASTNQTSMYLCASAGANQPQHFGDGTRLSIL.

The rearrangement uses TRBV4-1 and TRBJ2-7; maybe TRBD2 (5 bases). The V and J ends lost 5 bases and 6 bases respectively, with 17 bases between them. The germline V gene has CDR1 MGHRA and CDR2 YSYEKL. CDR3 length equals 14 residues. CDR3 loop: CASSARDWEPEQYF. Written as DNA, the CDR3 is TGCGCCAGCAGCGCCCGGGATTGGGAGCCCGAGCAGTACTTC.

V is TRBV6-5 and J is TRBJ2-7; the match to TRBD2 covers 12 bases. This CDR3 comprises 15 residues. The germline V gene encodes CDR1 MNHEY and CDR2 SVGAGI. After removal of 6 bases from V and 3 bases from J, the junction contained 6 bases not matched to a gene. The CDR3 spells CASRSQLAGGYEQYF. CDR3 nucleotide sequence: TGTGCCAGCAGATCCCAACTAGCGGGGGGCTACGAGCAGTACTTC.

The rearrangement joins TRBV10-3 to TRBJ2-7, with 9 bases fitting TRBD1. This CDR3 spans 15 amino acids. Germline-derived CDR1 and CDR2 are ENHRY and SYGVKD. The trim removed 6 bases at V and 4 bases at J, leaving 10 bases unmatched. The CDR3 DNA follows: TGTGCCATCAGGGCCCCCGGGACAGGGTTTTACGAGCAGTACTTC. It translates to CAIRAPGTGFYEQYF.

In regard to this clone: Within the sample, other DNA sequences also encode this same CDR3. The chain combines TRBV7-8 with TRBJ2-3, with D hard to call. With 6 bases removed from V and 2 bases from J, the gap between germline ends came to 9 bases. Germline CDR1 reads SGHVS; CDR2 reads FQNEAQ. The CDR3 length is 13 residues. This CDR3 is CASSLGPTDTQYF. CDR3 sequence (DNA): TGTGCCAGCAGTCTGGGTCCCACAGATACGCAGTATTTT.

In nucleotides, the CDR3 is TGTGCCACGCGCGGACTAGCGGGACGCGATATCGCCTACGAGCAGTACTTC. It specifies CATRGLAGRDIAYEQYF. The chain recombines TRBV28 with TRBJ2-7; 12 bases map to TRBD2. Trimming at V came to 10 bases and at J to 2 bases, leaving 15 bases not matched to a gene. Germline CDR1 MDHEN, CDR2 SYDVKM. The CDR3 loop spans 17 amino acids.

This chain joins TRBV11-3 and TRBJ2-5, with a weak D call TRBD1 (5 bases). Deletions cut 5 bases from V and 5 bases from J, with 24 bases between. The CDR3 spans 17 residues. Germline CDR1 reads SGHNT; CDR2 reads YENEEA. This chain's CDR3 is CASSELDKSGFQETQYF. In DNA form, the CDR3 reads TGTGCCAGCAGCGAACTGGACAAATCCGGGTTTCAGGAGACCCAGTACTTC.

This sequence joins TRBV7-9 and TRBJ2-5, with D tentatively TRBD1 or TRBD2 (6 bases each). CDR3 size: 16 residues. V was trimmed by 3 bases and J by 5 bases, leaving 19 bases between them. Germline lookup yields CDR1 SEHNR and CDR2 FQNEAQ (reference sequence). CDR3 loop: CASSFPGASGLETQYF. The CDR3 nucleotides read TGTGCCAGCAGCTTTCCGGGGGCTAGTGGTCTCGAGACCCAGTACTTC.